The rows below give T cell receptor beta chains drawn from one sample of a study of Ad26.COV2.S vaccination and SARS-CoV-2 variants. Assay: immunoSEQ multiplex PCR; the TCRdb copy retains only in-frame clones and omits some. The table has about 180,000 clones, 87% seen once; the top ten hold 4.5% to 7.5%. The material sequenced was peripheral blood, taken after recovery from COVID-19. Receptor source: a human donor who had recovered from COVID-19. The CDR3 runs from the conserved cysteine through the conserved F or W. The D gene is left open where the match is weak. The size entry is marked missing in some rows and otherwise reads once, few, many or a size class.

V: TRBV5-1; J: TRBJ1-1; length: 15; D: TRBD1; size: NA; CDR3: CASSAPGQGFTEAFF; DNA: TGCGCCAGCAGCGCCCCGGGACAGGGTTTCACTGAAGCTTTCTTT
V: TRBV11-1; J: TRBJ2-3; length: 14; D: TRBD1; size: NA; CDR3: CASSSRDSKDTQYF; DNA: TGTGCCAGCAGCTCAAGGGACAGCAAAGATACGCAGTATTTT
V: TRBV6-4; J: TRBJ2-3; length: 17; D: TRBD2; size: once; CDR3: CASSEVASGGGTDTQYF; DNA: TGTGCCAGCAGTGAAGTGGCTAGCGGGGGGGGCACAGATACGCAGTATTTT
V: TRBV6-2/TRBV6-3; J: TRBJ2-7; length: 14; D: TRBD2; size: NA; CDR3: CASSYLGLAGEQYF; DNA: TGTGCCAGCAGTTACTTGGGACTAGCGGGAGAGCAGTACTTC
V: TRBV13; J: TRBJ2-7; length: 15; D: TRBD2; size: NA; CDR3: CASSLEASGAYEQYF; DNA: TGTGCCAGCAGCTTAGAGGCTAGCGGGGCCTACGAGCAGTACTTC
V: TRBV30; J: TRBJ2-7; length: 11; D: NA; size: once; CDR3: CAWSDGGEQYF; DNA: TGTGCCTGGAGTGATGGGGGCGAGCAGTACTTC
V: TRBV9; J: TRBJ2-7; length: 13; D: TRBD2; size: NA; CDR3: CASSPGRDYEQYF; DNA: TGTGCCAGCAGCCCCGGGAGGGACTACGAGCAGTACTTC
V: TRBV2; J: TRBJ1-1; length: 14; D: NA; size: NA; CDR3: CASSGQTMNTEAFF; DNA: TGTGCCAGCAGCGGACAGACCATGAACACTGAAGCTTTCTTT
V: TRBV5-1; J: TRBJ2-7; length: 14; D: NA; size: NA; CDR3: CASSLAGSPYEQYF; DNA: TGCGCCAGCAGCTTGGCGGGCAGCCCCTACGAGCAGTACTTC
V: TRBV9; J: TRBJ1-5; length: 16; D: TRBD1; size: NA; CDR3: CASSAGGTGGIQPQHF; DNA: TGTGCCAGCAGCGCGGGGGGGACAGGGGGCATTCAGCCCCAGCATTTT
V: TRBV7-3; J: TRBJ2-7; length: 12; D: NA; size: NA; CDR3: CASSFLSYEQYF; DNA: TGTGCCAGCAGCTTCCTCTCCTACGAGCAGTACTTC
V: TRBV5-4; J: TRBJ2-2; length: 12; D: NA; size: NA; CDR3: CASSLSAREVFF; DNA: TGTGCCAGCAGCTTGTCGGCCAGGGAGGTGTTTTTT
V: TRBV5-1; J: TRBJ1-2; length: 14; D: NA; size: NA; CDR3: CASSLEGVDYGYTF; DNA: TGCGCCAGCAGCTTGGAGGGGGTTGACTATGGCTACACCTTC
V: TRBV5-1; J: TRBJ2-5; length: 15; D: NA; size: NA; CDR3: CASSLGSSRGETQYF; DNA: TGCGCCAGCAGCTTGGGGAGCTCGAGAGGGGAGACCCAGTACTTC
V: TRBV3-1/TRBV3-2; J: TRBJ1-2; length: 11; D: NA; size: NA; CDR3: CASSQDYGYTF; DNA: TGTGCCAGCAGCCAAGACTATGGCTACACCTTC
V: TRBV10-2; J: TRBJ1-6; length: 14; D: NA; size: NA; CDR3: CASSESQGDSPLHF; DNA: TGCGCCAGCAGTGAGTCTCAGGGAGACTCACCCCTCCACTTT
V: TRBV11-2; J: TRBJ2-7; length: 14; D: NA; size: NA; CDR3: CASSLTGNGREQYF; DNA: TGTGCCAGCAGCCTTACAGGGAACGGCCGCGAGCAGTACTTC
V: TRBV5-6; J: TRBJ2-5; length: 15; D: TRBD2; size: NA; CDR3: CASSLYAGGQETQYF; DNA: TGTGCCAGCAGCCTCTATGCGGGGGGCCAAGAGACCCAGTACTTC
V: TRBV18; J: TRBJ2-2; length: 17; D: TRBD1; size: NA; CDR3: CASSPPTGSPNTGELFF; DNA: TGTGCCAGCTCACCACCGACAGGGTCCCCGAACACCGGGGAGCTGTTTTTT
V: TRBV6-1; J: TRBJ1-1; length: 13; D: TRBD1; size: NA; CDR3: CASSELTGVQAFF; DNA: TGTGCCAGCAGTGAATTGACAGGGGTACAAGCTTTCTTT
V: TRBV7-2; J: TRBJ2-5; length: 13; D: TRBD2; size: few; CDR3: CASSFPGGETQYF; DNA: TGTGCCAGCAGCTTTCCGGGGGGAGAGACCCAGTACTTC
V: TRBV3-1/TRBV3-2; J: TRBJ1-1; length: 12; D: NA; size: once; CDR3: CATIGRGTEAFF; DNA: TGTGCCACCATAGGAAGAGGAACTGAAGCTTTCTTT
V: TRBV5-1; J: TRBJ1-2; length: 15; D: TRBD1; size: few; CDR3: CASSPLTGGAYGYTF; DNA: TGCGCCAGCAGCCCTCTGACAGGGGGCGCCTATGGCTACACCTTC
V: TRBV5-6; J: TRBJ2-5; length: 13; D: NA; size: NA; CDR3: CASSFGEQETQYF; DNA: TGTGCCAGCAGCTTCGGTGAGCAAGAGACCCAGTACTTC
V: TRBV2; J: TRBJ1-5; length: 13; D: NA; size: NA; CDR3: CASSRTVNQPQHF; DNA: TGTGCCAGCAGTCGGACGGTCAATCAGCCCCAGCATTTT